This note documents a single T cell receptor beta chain sequence. Antigen unknown. Each sorted fraction was over 95% pure. The germline V gene has CDR1 KGHSH and CDR2 LQKENI. V lost 3 bases to trimming and J lost 4 bases, with 10 bases between them. The CDR3 runs 14 residues. The data derive from a study of beta chain features in type 1 diabetes. The wider study: When patients were set against healthy donors, age, gender and cell yields were similar.

Isolated RNA was reverse transcribed in full, so expressed TCRB transcripts were sequenced. Here immunoSEQ multiplex PCR was the method, and the copy in TCRdb shows in-frame clones only, minus some. The data show roughly 310,000 clones, with approximately 11% seen just once and under 0.02% held by the top ten. Study results and caveats: It was among patients, rather than healthy donors, that naive, central memory and Treg TCRB repertoires appeared more similar.

The sample taken for sequencing was naive CD4+ T cells from blood. This receptor was taken from a woman aged 25 to 39 in good health. The rearrangement uses TRBV18 and TRBJ2-1, with no clear D. The CDR3 protein is CASSPPRLYNEQFF. The CDR3 DNA is TGTGCCAGCTCACCCCCGCGGCTTTACAATGAGCAGTTCTTC.